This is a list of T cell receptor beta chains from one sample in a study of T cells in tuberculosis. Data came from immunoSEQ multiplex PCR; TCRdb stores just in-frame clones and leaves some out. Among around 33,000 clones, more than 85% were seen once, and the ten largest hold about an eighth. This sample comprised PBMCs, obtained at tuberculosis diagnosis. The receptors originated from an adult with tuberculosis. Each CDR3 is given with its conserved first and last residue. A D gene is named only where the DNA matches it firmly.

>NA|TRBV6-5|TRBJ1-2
TGTGCCAGCAGTTACGATAGGGGAGGGGATGGCTACACCTTC
CASSYDRGGDGYTF
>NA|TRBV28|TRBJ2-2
TGTGCCAGCAGGGTTGGACAGTACACCGGGGAGCTGTTTTTT
CASRVGQYTGELFF
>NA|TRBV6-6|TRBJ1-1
TGTGCCAGCAGGCGCATGAACACTGAAGCTTTCTTT
CASRRMNTEAFF
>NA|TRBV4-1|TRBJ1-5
TGCGCCAGCAGCGCTGCTACAGGGAGGGGTCAGCCCCAGCATTTT
CASSAATGRGQPQHF
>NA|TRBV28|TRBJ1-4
TGTGCCAGCAGAGAATCCGACAGGATTCACGAAAAACTGTTTTTT
CASRESDRIHEKLFF
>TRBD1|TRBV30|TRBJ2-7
TGTGCCTGGAGTACAACAGGGGGTTCCTACGAGCAGTACTTC
CAWSTTGGSYEQYF
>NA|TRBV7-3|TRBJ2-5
TGTGCCAGCAGCTTACGACAGCAAGAGACCCAGTACTTC
CASSLRQQETQYF
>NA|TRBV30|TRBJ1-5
TGTGCCTGGAGTGCGGGACTGAGCAATCAGCCCCAGCATTTT
CAWSAGLSNQPQHF
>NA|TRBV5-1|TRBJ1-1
TGCGCCAGCAGCTGGGACATGAACACTGAAGCTTTCTTT
CASSWDMNTEAFF
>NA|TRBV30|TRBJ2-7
TGTGCCTGGAGTGTACTCCAGACAGGTTCCTACGAGCAGTACTTC
CAWSVLQTGSYEQYF
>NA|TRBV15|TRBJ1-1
TGTGCCACCAGCGTCGGGACTCCAGTTAGGGGCACTGAAGCTTTCTTT
CATSVGTPVRGTEAFF